This record covers a single T cell receptor (beta chain). Its antigen is unknown. Here immunoSEQ multiplex PCR was the method, and the copy in TCRdb shows in-frame clones only, minus some. This sample has about 43,000 clones, with approximately 88% found just once. These data originate in a study of OX40 agonist ivuxolimab in advanced cancers. Study as a whole: Three dose-escalation patients had partial responses: one with hepatocellular carcinoma and two with cutaneous melanoma.

Study results and limitations: CD8+ T cells averaged more expanded clones than CD4+. At doses 0.1 to 3.0 mg/kg, CD4+ and CD8+ clones expanded. Expansion of clones was among the lowest in partial responders at 0.1-3.0 mg/kg.

The CDR3 extends over 13 amino acids. The germline gives CDR1 SGHNT, CDR2 YYREEE (reference sequence). Sequenced here: CD4+ or CD8+ T cells sorted from blood, sampled in a trial of the OX40 agonist ivuxolimab. The V call is TRBV5-4, the J call TRBJ2-5; D not certain. The DNA end favors TRBJ2-7, so the J call may be wrong. The sequence came from an adult with an advanced solid tumor such as melanoma, head and neck, liver or kidney cancer. CDR3 nucleotides: TGTGCCAGCAGCTTGTTCGGGTACCACGAGCAGTACTTC. This translates into CASSLFGYHEQYF.